The source of this TCR beta chain is a study of blood T cell repertoires in COVID-19. Study information: Italy, Spain and the United States were the sources of the convalescent and acute COVID-19 samples. PBMCs, B-cell-depleted T cells, or T cells provided the cDNA or gDNA that made up the material.

V lost 3 bases and J 7 bases, leaving 7 bases between the germline ends. The length of the CDR3 is 11 residues. Assay: immunoSEQ multiplex PCR; the TCRdb copy retains only in-frame clones and omits some. The table has 430,000 or so clones, roughly 84% seen once. Enrollees, roughly 18 to 90 years old, lived in around 23 US areas. Allocation to cohorts depended on clinical history reported by the participants. This clonotype was obtained from a woman younger than 35 who had been exposed to COVID-19. Sequencing was performed on PBMCs or T cells enriched from blood (not recorded which). The chain couples TRBV12-3 or TRBV12-4 to TRBJ2-7; the D is unclear. The CDR3, as DNA: TGTGCCAGCAGTTTTTCTAGAGAGCAGTACTTC. The encoded protein is CASSFSREQYF.